The 6 T cell receptor beta chains listed next were all sequenced from one sample in a study of read filtering for tumor transcriptome and immune sequencing. From about 0.4 ug of RNA, a library with molecular barcoded alpha/delta and beta/gamma adaptors was made. TCRdb independently ran MiXCR on the reads; one entry per CDR3 protein. The profile covers about 61,000 distinct CDR3 sequences, with about a fifth appearing a single time and more than 13% taken by the ten largest. The sequenced sample was a population of CD138-negative cells sorted from bone marrow. The receptors stem from a donor aged 40 or over with multiple myeloma.

This clonotype was seen more than once but under ten times. This chain connects TRBV19 to TRBJ2-1; D remains ambiguous. The V and J ends lost 3 bases and 4 bases respectively, with 7 bases between them. Per germline, CDR1 LNHDA and CDR2 SQIVND (reference sequence). The CDR3 has 13 residues. This CDR3 is CASSIGVYNEQFF. The CDR3 nucleotides read TGTGCCAGTAGTATTGGGGTATACAATGAGCAGTTCTTC.

As concerns this clonotype: A junction end diverges from the germline sequence, so it may reflect a read error. The rearrangement uses TRBV5-4 and TRBJ2-1; maybe TRBD2 (6 bases). Germline CDR1 and CDR2: SGHNT and YYREEE (reference sequence). The CDR3 consists of 15 residues. CDR3: CASSWREETYNEQLF. In nucleotides, the CDR3 is TGTGCCAGCAGCTGGCGGGAAGAAACCTACAATGAGCAGCTCTTC. Drawing the rest from reference TRBV5-4 and TRBJ2-1, the complete variable domain is ETGVTQSPTHLIKTRGQQVTLRCSSQSGHNTVSWYQQALGQGPQFIFQYYREEENGRGNFPPRFSGLQFPNYSSELNVNALELDDSALYLCASSWREETYNEQLFGPGTRLTVL.

This clonotype was seen more than once but under ten times. This chain links TRBV2 with TRBJ1-5; D is uncertain. V was cut by 4 bases and J by 1 base, with 14 bases left in between. The CDR3 is 16 residues long. Germline CDR1 and CDR2: SNHLY and FYNNEI. The CDR3 DNA reads TGTGCCAGCAGTGTTGGCAGCCGGAGGAGCAATCAGCCCCAGCATTTT. Translation gives CASSVGSRRSNQPQHF.

This clonotype occurred a few times. This rearrangement joins TRBV3-1 to TRBJ1-5; 9 positions match TRBD1. Germline CDR1 reads LGHDT; CDR2 reads YNNKEL (reference sequence). V lost 4 bases, J lost 2 bases, and 3 bases stayed unmatched. The CDR3 runs to 15 residues. The CDR3 reads CASSPGTGRNQPQHF. CDR3 nucleotides: TGTGCCAGCAGCCCCGGGACAGGGCGCAATCAGCCCCAGCATTTT.

This chain connects TRBV5-1 to TRBJ2-3, with D possibly being TRBD2 (5 bases). Germline CDR1 reads SGHRS; CDR2 reads YFSETQ. V was clipped by 6 bases and J by 4 bases, with 12 bases between them. The CDR3 length is 13 residues. The CDR3: CASKWNSADTQYF. The CDR3 DNA follows: TGCGCCAGCAAATGGAATAGCGCAGATACGCAGTATTTT.

The rearrangement joins TRBV27 to TRBJ2-7; D might be TRBD1 (6 bases). Germline V gene sequence: CDR1 MNHEY, CDR2 SMNVEV (reference sequence). Trimming took off 7 bases at V and 6 bases at J, with 16 bases between the two ends. There are 13 residues in the CDR3. CDR3 DNA: TGTGCCAGCACGAGTCGTAGGGGGTTCGAGCAGTACTTC. Translation: CASTSRRGFEQYF.